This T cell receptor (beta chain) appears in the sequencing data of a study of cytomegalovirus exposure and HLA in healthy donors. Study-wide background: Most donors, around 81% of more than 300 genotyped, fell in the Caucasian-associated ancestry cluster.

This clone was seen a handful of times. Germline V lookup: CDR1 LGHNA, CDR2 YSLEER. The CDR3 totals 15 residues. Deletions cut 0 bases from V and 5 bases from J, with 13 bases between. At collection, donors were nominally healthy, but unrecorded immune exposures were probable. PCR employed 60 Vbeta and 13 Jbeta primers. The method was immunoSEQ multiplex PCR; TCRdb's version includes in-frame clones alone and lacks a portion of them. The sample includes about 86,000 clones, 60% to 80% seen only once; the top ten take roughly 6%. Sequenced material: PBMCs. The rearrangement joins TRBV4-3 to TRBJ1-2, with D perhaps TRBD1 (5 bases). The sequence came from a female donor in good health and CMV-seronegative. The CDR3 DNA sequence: TGCGCCAGCAGCCAAGAGGGTAGGGGCGCGTATGGCTACACCTTC. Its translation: CASSQEGRGAYGYTF.